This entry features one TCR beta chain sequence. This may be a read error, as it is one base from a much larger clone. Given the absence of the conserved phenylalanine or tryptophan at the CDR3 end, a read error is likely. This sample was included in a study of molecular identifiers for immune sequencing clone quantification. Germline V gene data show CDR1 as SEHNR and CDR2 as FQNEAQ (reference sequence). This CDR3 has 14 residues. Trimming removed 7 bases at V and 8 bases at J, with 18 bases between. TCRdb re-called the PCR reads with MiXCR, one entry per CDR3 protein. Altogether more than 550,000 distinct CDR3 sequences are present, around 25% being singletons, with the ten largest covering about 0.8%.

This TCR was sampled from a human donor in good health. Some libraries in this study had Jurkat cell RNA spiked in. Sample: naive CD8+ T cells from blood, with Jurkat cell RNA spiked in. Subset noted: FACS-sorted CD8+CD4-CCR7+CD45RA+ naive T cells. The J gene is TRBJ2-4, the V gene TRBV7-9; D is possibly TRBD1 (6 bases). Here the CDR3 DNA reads TGTGCCAGCACCCACCTAGGACAGTTAGACATTCAGTACCTC. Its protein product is CASTHLGQLDIQYL.